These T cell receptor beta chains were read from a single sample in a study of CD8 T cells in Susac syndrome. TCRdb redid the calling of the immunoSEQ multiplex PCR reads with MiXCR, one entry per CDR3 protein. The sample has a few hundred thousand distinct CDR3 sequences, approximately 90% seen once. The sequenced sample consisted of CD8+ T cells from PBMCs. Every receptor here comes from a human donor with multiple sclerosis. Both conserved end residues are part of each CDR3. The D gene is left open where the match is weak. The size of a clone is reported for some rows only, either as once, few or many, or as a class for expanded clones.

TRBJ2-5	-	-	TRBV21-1	CASILGGGAYQETQYF	TGTGCCAGCATCCTAGGGGGGGGCGCGTACCAAGAGACCCAGTACTTC
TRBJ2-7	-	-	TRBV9	CASSPQGGAHNYEQYF	TGTGCCAGCAGCCCCCAGGGGGGGGCGCATAACTACGAGCAGTACTTC
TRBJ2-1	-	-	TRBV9	CASSAARGYNEQFF	TGTGCCAGCAGCGCCGCCCGGGGGTACAATGAGCAGTTCTTC
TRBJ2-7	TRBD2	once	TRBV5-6	CASSPTGGRVYEQYF	TGTGCCAGCAGCCCAACGGGCGGGAGGGTCTACGAGCAGTACTTC
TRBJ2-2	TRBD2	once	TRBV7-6	CASSPSSGRASGELFF	TGTGCCAGCAGCCCGTCTAGCGGGAGGGCGAGCGGGGAGCTGTTTTTT
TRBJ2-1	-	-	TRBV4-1	CASSQGYYNEQFF	TGCGCCAGCAGCCAGGGTTACTACAATGAGCAGTTCTTC
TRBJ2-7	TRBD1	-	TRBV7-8	CASSLFGGGRGPGEQYF	TGTGCCAGCAGCTTATTTGGGGGTGGCAGGGGGCCAGGGGAGCAGTACTTC
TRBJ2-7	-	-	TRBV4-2	CASSRGSEIDEQYF	TGTGCCAGCAGCCGAGGCTCTGAGATCGACGAGCAGTACTTC
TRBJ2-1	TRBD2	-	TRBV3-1	CASSQDRGRENEQFF	TGTGCCAGCAGCCAAGATCGGGGGAGGGAAAATGAGCAGTTCTTC
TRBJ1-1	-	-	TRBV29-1	CSAMTGTEAFF	TGCAGCGCCATGACAGGCACTGAAGCTTTCTTT
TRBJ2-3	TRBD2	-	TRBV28	CASSLMTSGDTQYF	TGTGCCAGCAGTCTGATGACTAGCGGGGATACGCAGTATTTT
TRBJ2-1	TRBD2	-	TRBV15	CATSRGSGASWNEQFF	TGTGCCACCAGCAGGGGTAGCGGGGCCTCTTGGAATGAGCAGTTCTTC
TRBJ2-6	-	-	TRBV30	CAWSVQKISGANVLTF	TGTGCCTGGAGTGTACAGAAGATCTCTGGGGCCAACGTCCTGACTTTC
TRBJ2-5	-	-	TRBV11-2	CASSSVGGGQRETQYF	TGTGCCAGCAGCTCAGTAGGCGGCGGGCAGAGAGAGACCCAGTACTTC
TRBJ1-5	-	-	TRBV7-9	CASSSPGQGNSNQPQHF	TGTGCCAGCAGCTCCCCAGGCCAGGGGAATAGCAATCAGCCCCAGCATTTT
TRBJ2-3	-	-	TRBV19	CASSILPGDTQYF	TGTGCCAGTAGTATCCTTCCGGGGGATACGCAGTATTTT
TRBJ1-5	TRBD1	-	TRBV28	CASSVQGVPTHSNQPQHF	TGTGCCAGCAGTGTTCAGGGGGTCCCAACTCATAGCAATCAGCCCCAGCATTTT
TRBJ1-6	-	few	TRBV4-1	CASSLPGADSPLHF	TGCGCCAGCAGCCTACCGGGGGCAGATTCACCCCTCCACTTT
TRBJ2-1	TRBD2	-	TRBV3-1	CASSHASGYNEQFF	TGTGCCAGCAGCCATGCTAGCGGTTACAATGAGCAGTTCTTC
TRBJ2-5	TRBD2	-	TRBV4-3	CASSQIWTSVKETQYF	TGCGCCAGCAGCCAAATTTGGACTAGTGTGAAGGAGACCCAGTACTTC
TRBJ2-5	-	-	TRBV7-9	CASSFWQDSQETQYF	TGTGCCAGCAGCTTCTGGCAGGACTCCCAAGAGACCCAGTACTTC
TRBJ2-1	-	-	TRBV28	CASSGSGPYNEQFF	TGTGCCAGCAGCGGGAGTGGTCCCTACAATGAGCAGTTCTTC
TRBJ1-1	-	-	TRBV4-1	CASSQIREDGTEAFF	TGCGCCAGCAGCCAGATCAGGGAAGACGGCACTGAAGCTTTCTTT
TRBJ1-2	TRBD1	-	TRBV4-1	CASSHNFDRVLYGYTF	TGCGCCAGCAGCCACAACTTCGACAGGGTATTATATGGCTACACCTTC
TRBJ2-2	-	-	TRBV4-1	CASSTLGEGTGELFF	TGCGCCAGCAGCACCCTGGGAGAGGGCACCGGGGAGCTGTTTTTT
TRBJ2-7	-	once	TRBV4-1	CASSHGQYGEQYF	TGCGCCAGCAGCCACGGACAGTATGGAGAGCAGTACTTC
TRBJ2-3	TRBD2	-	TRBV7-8	CASSLLQAGAPFTDTQYF	TGTGCCAGCAGCTTACTGCAAGCGGGGGCCCCCTTCACAGATACGCAGTATTTT
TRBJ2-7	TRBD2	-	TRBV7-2	CASSGPWGLAGLYEQYF	TGTGCCAGCAGCGGGCCTTGGGGACTAGCGGGATTGTACGAGCAGTACTTC
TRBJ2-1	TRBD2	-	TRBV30	CAWSTSGHNEQFF	TGTGCCTGGAGTACTAGCGGACACAATGAGCAGTTCTTC
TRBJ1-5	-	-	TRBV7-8	CASSLGHTSNQPQHF	TGTGCCAGCAGCTTAGGGCACACTAGCAATCAGCCCCAGCATTTT
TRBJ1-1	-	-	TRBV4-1	CASSHPGGTNTEAFF	TGCGCCAGCAGCCACCCCGGGGGGACGAACACTGAAGCTTTCTTT
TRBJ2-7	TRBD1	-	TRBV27	CASSSTGQGYEQYF	TGTGCCAGCAGTTCCACGGGACAGGGCTACGAGCAGTACTTC
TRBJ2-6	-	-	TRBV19	CAGPPTCVLTF	TGTGCCGGCCCCCCGACTTGCGTCCTGACTTTC
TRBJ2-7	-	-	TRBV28	CASSLPESSYEQYF	TGTGCCAGCAGTTTACCAGAGAGCTCCTACGAGCAGTACTTC
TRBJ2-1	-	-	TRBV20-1	CSAPDRHLYNEQFF	TGCAGTGCTCCTGACCGACACCTCTACAATGAGCAGTTCTTC
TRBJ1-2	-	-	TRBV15	CATSRTRDFVPYGYTF	TGTGCCACCAGCAGGACCCGGGACTTTGTCCCCTATGGCTACACCTTC
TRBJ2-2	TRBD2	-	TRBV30	CAWDSGRGAGELFF	TGTGCCTGGGATAGCGGGAGGGGTGCCGGGGAGCTGTTTTTT
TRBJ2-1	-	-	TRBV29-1	CSVDGFEQFF	TGCAGCGTTGACGGGTTTGAGCAGTTCTTC
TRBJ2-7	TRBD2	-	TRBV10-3	CAISDGGGNWEQYF	TGTGCCATCAGTGACGGCGGGGGGAATTGGGAGCAGTACTTC
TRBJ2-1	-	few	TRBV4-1	CASSQRQENPYNEQFF	TGCGCCAGCAGCCAACGACAGGAGAATCCCTACAATGAGCAGTTCTTC
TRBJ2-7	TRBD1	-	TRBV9	CASSADRSDYEQYF	TGTGCCAGCAGCGCGGACAGGAGTGACTACGAGCAGTACTTC
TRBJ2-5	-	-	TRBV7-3	CASSLTGEGETQYF	TGTGCCAGCAGCTTGACAGGGGAGGGAGAGACCCAGTACTTC